The 23 T cell receptor beta chains listed next were all sequenced from one sample in a study of blood T cell repertoires in COVID-19. Data came from immunoSEQ multiplex PCR; TCRdb stores just in-frame clones and leaves some out. The repertoire holds approximately 270,000 clones, with nearly 90% as singletons. The specimen was PBMCs or T cells enriched from blood (not recorded which). These receptors were collected from an older woman who had recovered from COVID-19.

This rearrangement joins TRBV10-2 to TRBJ2-3, with a weak D call TRBD1 (5 bases). The CDR3 totals 13 residues. Trimming cost V 8 bases and J 1 base, with 10 bases left between them. Germline CDR1 and CDR2: WSHSY and SAAADI. CDR3 in amino acids: CASLQARTDTQYF. CDR3 DNA: TGCGCCAGCTTACAGGCGCGCACAGATACGCAGTATTTT.

The chain carries TRBV4-1 and TRBJ1-2; TRBD1 aligns across 8 bases. This CDR3 comprises 16 residues. Losses at the gene ends were 7 bases for V and 5 bases for J; bases not matched to a gene: 15. Germline CDR1 is MGHRA and CDR2 is YSYEKL. CDR3 protein: CASNPTGAGDRYGYTF. The CDR3 nucleotides are TGCGCCAGCAACCCGACAGGGGCGGGCGATAGGTATGGCTACACCTTC.

The chain combines TRBV4-1 with TRBJ1-1; tentatively, D is TRBD1 (5 bases). Germline CDR1 and CDR2: MGHRA and YSYEKL. The CDR3 has 14 residues. Between the trimmed V and J ends, which lost 3 bases and 4 bases, there was a span of 12 bases. CDR3 amino acids: CASSHKGVGTEAFF. CDR3 nucleotides: TGCGCCAGCAGCCATAAAGGGGTTGGCACTGAAGCTTTCTTT.

This chain links TRBV7-8 with TRBJ2-3, with D possibly matching TRBD2 (6 bases). CDR3 size: 17 residues. The V end was cut by 5 bases, the J end by 6 bases, with 24 bases between. Germline-derived CDR1 and CDR2 are SGHVS and FQNEAQ. CDR3 sequence reads: CASSDRDSPAGDDTQYF. The CDR3 nucleotides read TGTGCCAGCAGCGACCGGGACTCCCCTGCGGGTGACGATACGCAGTATTTT.

CDR3 protein: CATQWAGNGYTF. As DNA, the CDR3 is TGTGCCACCCAGTGGGCAGGGAATGGCTACACCTTC. The chain carries TRBV6-5 and TRBJ1-2; D might be TRBD1 (5 bases). The CDR3 length is 12 residues. V was cut by 10 bases and J by 6 bases, with 15 bases left in between. Per germline, CDR1 MNHEY and CDR2 SVGAGI.

This clone was picked up one time. The CDR3 loop is CASSLPGIYEQYF. The CDR3 DNA follows: TGTGCCAGCAGCTTGCCGGGGATCTACGAGCAGTACTTC. The chain couples TRBV5-4 to TRBJ2-7; a weak D match, TRBD2 (5 bases). CDR1 is SGHNT, CDR2 YYREEE, per germline (reference sequence). CDR3 length: 13 amino acids. V was clipped by 1 base and J by 3 bases, with 8 bases between them.

The J gene is TRBJ2-5, the V gene TRBV7-9; 10 bases line up with TRBD1. The junction had 4 bases not matched to a gene; V was cut back by 7 bases and J by 5 bases. CDR3 length: 13 amino acids. Germline V gives CDR1 SEHNR, CDR2 FQNEAQ (reference sequence). In DNA, the CDR3 is TGTGCCAGCACTAGGGACAGGGGCGAGACCCAGTACTTC. This sequence encodes CASTRDRGETQYF. Supplemented by reference TRBV7-9 and TRBJ2-5, the full variable domain reads DTGVSQNPRHKITKRGQNVTFRCDPISEHNRLYWYRQTLGQGPEFLTYFQNEAQLEKSRLLSDRFSAERPKGSFSTLEIQRTEQGDSAMYLCASTRDRGETQYFGPGTRLLVL.

The V gene is TRBV10-3, the J gene TRBJ1-4, with TRBD1 matching 8 bases. The CDR3 is made up of 15 amino acids. From germline, CDR1 is ENHRY and CDR2 SYGVKD. Trimming cost V 0 bases and J 11 bases; bases outside gene matches: 8. The CDR3 sequence is CAISESRQGYLKLFF. The CDR3 DNA reads as TGTGCCATCAGTGAGTCAAGACAGGGGTATTTGAAACTGTTTTTT.

This chain uses TRBV9 with TRBJ2-2; weak D call: TRBD2 (6 bases). Germline V CDR1 and CDR2: SGDLS, YYNGEE. The CDR3 length is 18 residues. The V end was cut by 0 bases, the J end by 1 base, with 16 bases between. The CDR3 DNA reads TGTGCCAGCAGCGTAGGCGAAGGGCTAGCGAAGAACACCGGGGAGCTGTTTTTT. The encoded protein is CASSVGEGLAKNTGELFF.

V and J are TRBV2 and TRBJ1-5; no clear D gene. Trimming stripped 3 bases from V and 11 bases from J, with 20 bases between. The V gene's germline CDR1 is SNHLY and CDR2 FYNNEI. The CDR3 consists of 15 residues. CDR3: CASSDSRLDIKSQHF. The CDR3 DNA reads TGTGCCAGCAGTGACTCTAGGTTGGATATCAAGTCCCAGCATTTT.

The chain employs TRBV19 and TRBJ1-2; 9 bases fit TRBD1. V shed 6 bases, J shed 3 bases, and the junction held 11 bases outside the gene matches. CDR3 length: 16 amino acids. Germline CDR1 reads LNHDA; CDR2 reads SQIVND (reference sequence). The CDR3 coding sequence is TGTGCCAGTAGGGAGACCGGGACAGGGACTCACTATGGCTACACCTTC. Its translation: CASRETGTGTHYGYTF.

The rearrangement uses TRBV27 and TRBJ2-1, with D perhaps matching TRBD2 (5 bases). Trimming cost V 6 bases and J 1 base, with 10 bases left between them. The length of the CDR3 is 14 residues. CDR1 is MNHEY, CDR2 SMNVEV, per germline (reference sequence). The DNA of the CDR3 is TGTGCCAGCAGGACCCCGGGGTCCTACAATGAGCAGTTCTTC. Its translation: CASRTPGSYNEQFF.

The rearrangement uses TRBV19 and TRBJ1-4; TRBD1 might be the D (6 bases). V lost 6 bases, J lost 4 bases, and 12 bases lay in between. The CDR3 is made up of 14 amino acids. The V gene's germline CDR1 is LNHDA and CDR2 SQIVND (reference sequence). CDR3 region: CASSSGTNNEKLFF. The CDR3 DNA reads as TGTGCCAGTAGCTCCGGGACAAATAATGAAAAACTGTTTTTT.

This sequence joins TRBV19 and TRBJ1-1; D is perhaps TRBD1 (6 bases). The ends were cut back, 6 bases at V and 4 bases at J, with 24 bases in the middle. The CDR3 is 17 amino acids. Germline CDR1 and CDR2: LNHDA and SQIVND (reference sequence). The CDR3 loop is CASRPNPGRGATTEAFF. As DNA, the CDR3 is TGTGCCAGTAGACCCAACCCGGGACGGGGGGCGACCACTGAAGCTTTCTTT.

The rearrangement joins TRBV20-1 to TRBJ1-2, with 8 nucleotides matching TRBD1. Germline V gene lookup returns CDR1 DFQATT and CDR2 SNEGSKA (reference sequence). The length of the CDR3 is 12 residues. The V gene end was trimmed by 4 bases and the J gene end by 4 bases; junction bases not matched to a gene: 2. The CDR3 reads CSAIDRGYGYTF. The DNA for the CDR3 is TGCAGTGCTATTGACAGGGGCTATGGCTACACCTTC.

The sample holds one count of this clone. V usage is TRBV2 and J usage is TRBJ1-1; TRBD1 matches at 9 bases. V lost 8 bases and J lost 0; bases outside the gene matches: 4. This CDR3 is built from 14 residues. CDR1 is SNHLY, CDR2 FYNNEI, per germline. The CDR3 DNA sequence: TGTGCCAGCGGGGGGACAGGGCTGAACACTGAAGCTTTCTTT. This translates into CASGGTGLNTEAFF.

The CDR3, as DNA: TGTGCCAGCAGCTATGCGGGGGGCTCGAATGAGCAGTTCTTC. Encoded protein: CASSYAGGSNEQFF. The genes are TRBV4-2 and TRBJ2-1; 8 bases align to TRBD2. The CDR3 extends over 14 amino acids. CDR1 is LGHNA and CDR2 is YNFKEQ in the germline V gene. V lost 5 bases, J lost 7 bases, and 7 bases stayed unmatched.

The V call is TRBV4-1, the J call TRBJ2-2; the D gene is possibly TRBD2 (5 bases). Germline loops: CDR1 MGHRA, CDR2 YSYEKL. This CDR3 region has 17 residues. Trimming stripped 1 base from V and 2 bases from J, with 14 bases between. DNA of the CDR3: TGCGCCAGCAGCCAAGCTACTAGGTTCCGAAACACCGGGGAGCTGTTTTTT. The encoded protein is CASSQATRFRNTGELFF.

The rearrangement links TRBV5-4 to TRBJ2-1; possibly TRBD2 for D (5 bases). CDR3 length: 15 residues. Per the germline V gene, CDR1 is SGHNT and CDR2 is YYREEE (reference sequence). With 3 bases removed from V and 6 bases from J, the gap between germline ends came to 16 bases. The CDR3 region has the DNA TGTGCCAGCAGCTCCGGCCTCACTCGGGGCAATGAGCAGTTCTTC. This codes for CASSSGLTRGNEQFF.

This sequence joins TRBV5-1 and TRBJ2-3; 7 nucleotides match TRBD2. V lost 0 bases and J lost 2; bases outside the gene matches: 6. CDR3 length: 16 amino acids. Germline V lookup: CDR1 SGHRS, CDR2 YFSETQ. The CDR3 spells CASSLGQRGSTDTQYF. The DNA of the CDR3 is TGCGCCAGCAGCTTGGGGCAGCGGGGTTCCACAGATACGCAGTATTTT.

The genes are TRBV28 and TRBJ1-2, with D perhaps TRBD1 (5 bases). V gave up 7 bases and J gave up 5 bases, with 11 bases separating them. Germline CDR1 MDHEN, CDR2 SYDVKM. CDR3 length equals 12 residues. The CDR3 region is CASTGGGYGYTF. The CDR3 region has the DNA TGTGCCAGCACAGGCGGGGGGTATGGCTACACCTTC.

V is TRBV11-2 and J is TRBJ1-2; tentative D call: TRBD1 (6 bases). V was cut by 5 bases and J by 8 bases, with 18 bases left in between. The V gene's germline CDR1 is SGHAT and CDR2 FQNNGV. The CDR3 totals 14 residues. This CDR3 reads CASSPAGVSAGYTF. CDR3 in DNA: TGTGCCAGCAGCCCCGCAGGGGTCTCGGCAGGCTACACCTTC.

The genes are TRBV11-2 and TRBJ1-3; 7 bases align to TRBD1. The CDR3 sequence is 13 residues long. V trimming: 9 bases; J trimming: 7 bases; junction bases outside the gene matches: 9. Germline V gene lookup returns CDR1 SGHAT and CDR2 FQNNGV. The CDR3 bases are TGTGCCAGTCAGTTACAGGGGATGAACACCATATATTTT. It is translated as CASQLQGMNTIYF.